The subject of this entry is one TCR beta chain. Its target is not known. A far larger clone differs by one base, so this is likely a read error. This sample was included in a study of shared clonotypes between healthy human individuals. Study-level results: Even with large depth, rarefaction showed that sorted-subset sequencing was incomplete. Richness estimates generally favored naive over memory subsets.

The germline V gene encodes CDR1 MDHEN and CDR2 SYDVKM. Deletions cut 8 bases from V and 4 bases from J, with 6 bases between. This CDR3 is 10 amino acids long. The table came from immunoSEQ multiplex PCR; TCRdb's copy has only in-frame clones and leaves some out. The repertoire holds around 990,000 clones, with approximately 77% as singletons. The sample comprised memory CD4+ T cells from PBMCs. As for subset: CD45RA-negative fraction. This chain joins TRBV28 and TRBJ2-7; unclear D gene. The clonotype was recovered from a young man in good health. Some clones in this sample may be carry-over from other donors' samples. The CDR3 DNA reads TGTGCCAGCGGGCAATACGAGCAGTACTTC. It is translated as CASGQYEQYF.